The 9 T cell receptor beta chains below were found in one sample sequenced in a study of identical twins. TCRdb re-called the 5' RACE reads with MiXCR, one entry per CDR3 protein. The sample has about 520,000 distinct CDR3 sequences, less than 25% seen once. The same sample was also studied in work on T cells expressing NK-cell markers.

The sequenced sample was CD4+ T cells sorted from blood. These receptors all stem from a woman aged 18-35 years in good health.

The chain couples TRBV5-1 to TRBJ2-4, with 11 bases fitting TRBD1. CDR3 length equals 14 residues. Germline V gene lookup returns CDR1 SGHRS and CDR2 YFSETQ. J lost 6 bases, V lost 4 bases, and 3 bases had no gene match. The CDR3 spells CASSTGTGGNIQYF. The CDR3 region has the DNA TGCGCCAGCAGCACCGGGACAGGGGGAAACATTCAGTACTTC.

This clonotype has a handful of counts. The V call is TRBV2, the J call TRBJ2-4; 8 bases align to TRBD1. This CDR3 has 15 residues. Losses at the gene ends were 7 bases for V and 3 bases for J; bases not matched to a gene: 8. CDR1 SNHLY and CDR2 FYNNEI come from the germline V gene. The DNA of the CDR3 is TGTGCCAGCACCAACGGACAGGGAGGCAAAAACATTCAGTACTTC. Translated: CASTNGQGGKNIQYF.

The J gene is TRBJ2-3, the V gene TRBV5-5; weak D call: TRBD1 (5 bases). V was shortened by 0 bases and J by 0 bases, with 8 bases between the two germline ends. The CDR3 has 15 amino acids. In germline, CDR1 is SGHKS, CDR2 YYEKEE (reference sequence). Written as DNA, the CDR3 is TGTGCCAGCAGCTTGGCAGGGCCTAGCACAGATACGCAGTATTTT. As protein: CASSLAGPSTDTQYF.

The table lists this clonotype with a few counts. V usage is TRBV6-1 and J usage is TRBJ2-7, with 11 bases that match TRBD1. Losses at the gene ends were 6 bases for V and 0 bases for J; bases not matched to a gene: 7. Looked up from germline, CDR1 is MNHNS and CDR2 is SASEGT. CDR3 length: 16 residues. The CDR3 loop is CASRSWGQGDSYEQYF. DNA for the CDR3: TGTGCCAGCAGGTCATGGGGACAGGGGGACTCCTACGAGCAGTACTTC.

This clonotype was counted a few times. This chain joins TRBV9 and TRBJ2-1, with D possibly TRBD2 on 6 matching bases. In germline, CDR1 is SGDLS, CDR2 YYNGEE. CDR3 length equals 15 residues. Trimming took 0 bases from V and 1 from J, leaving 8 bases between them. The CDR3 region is CASSVVGGSYNEQFF. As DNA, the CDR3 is TGTGCCAGCAGCGTAGTTGGGGGGTCCTACAATGAGCAGTTCTTC.

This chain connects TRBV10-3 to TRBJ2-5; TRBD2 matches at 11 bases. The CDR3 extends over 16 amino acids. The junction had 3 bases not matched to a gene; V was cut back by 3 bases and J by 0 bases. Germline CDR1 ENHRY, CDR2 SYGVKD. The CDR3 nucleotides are TGTGCCATCAGTGATCCTAGCGGGGGGTACCAAGAGACCCAGTACTTC. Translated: CAISDPSGGYQETQYF.

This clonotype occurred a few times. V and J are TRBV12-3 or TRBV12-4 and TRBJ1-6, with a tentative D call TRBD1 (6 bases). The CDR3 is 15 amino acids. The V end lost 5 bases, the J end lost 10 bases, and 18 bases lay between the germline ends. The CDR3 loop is CASSPTVRGGSPLHF. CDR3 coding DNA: TGTGCCAGCAGTCCAACCGTCAGGGGAGGATCACCCCTCCACTTT.

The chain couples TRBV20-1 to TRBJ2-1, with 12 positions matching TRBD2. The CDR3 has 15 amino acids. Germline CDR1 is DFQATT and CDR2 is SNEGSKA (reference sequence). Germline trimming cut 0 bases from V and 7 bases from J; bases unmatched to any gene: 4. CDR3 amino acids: CSARDRTSGTNEQFF. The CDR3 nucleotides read TGCAGTGCTAGAGATCGGACTAGCGGGACGAATGAGCAGTTCTTC.

This CDR3 is CASSQIQGFRLGTDTQYF. The CDR3 region has the DNA TGCGCCAGCAGCCAAATACAGGGATTTAGGTTGGGCACAGATACGCAGTATTTT. The rearrangement links TRBV4-1 to TRBJ2-3; tentative D call: TRBD1 (6 bases). Germline lookup yields CDR1 MGHRA and CDR2 YSYEKL. The V gene lost 2 bases and the J gene lost 1 base, with 19 bases spanning the gap. The CDR3 has 18 amino acids.